The present T cell receptor beta chain was sequenced within a study of shared clonotypes between healthy human individuals. Study-wide context: There were three CD4 naive, three CD4 memory, two CD8 naive and one CD8 memory plates per donor. Broader study findings: Relative to their counterparts shared across all four donors, non-shared clonotypes exhibited diminished generation probabilities. Naive CD4 clonotype sharing across a handful of donors was approximately 5%.

Points on this clone: Its antigen remains unknown.

Repertoires were generated with immunoSEQ multiplex PCR, while TCRdb's copy carries only in-frame clones and drops some. In the table there are about 510,000 clones, roughly 95% of which are singletons. Germline-derived CDR1 and CDR2 are SGHDN and FVKESK. This CDR3 comprises 14 residues. The junction had 7 bases not matched to a gene; V was cut back by 3 bases and J by 8 bases. The chain links TRBV14 to TRBJ2-1; 7 positions agree with TRBD2. Sequenced: naive CD4+ T cells sorted from blood. Subset meaning: CD45RA+ positively selected. The sequence derives from a young woman in good health. Here the CDR3 reads CASSQRREQYEQFF. CDR3 coding DNA: TGTGCCAGCAGCCAGCGGCGGGAGCAGTATGAGCAGTTCTTC.